This T cell receptor beta chain comes out of a study of Siglec-9 on CD8 T cells in melanoma (dated by TCRdb to the late 2010s). In terms of the full investigation: The study investigated Siglec-9 expression on CD8+ T cells and the role of Siglec-9 in regulating T cells in the melanoma tumor microenvironment. General conclusions and limits of the study: According to the report, an effector memory CD8+ T-cell subset that seemed to build up inside melanoma tumors was both marked and regulated by Siglec-9.

The library was built by means of the immunoSEQ multiplex PCR assay. TCRdb's version of the immuneACCESS table is confined to in-frame rearrangements and falls short of the full clone set. An unresolved V gene accounts for under half of the shortfall where checked; the remainder is of unknown origin. This sample has around 30,000 clones in its table, and around three quarters of those were observed once. The ten largest clones capture about 6% of the sample. The germline V gene gives CDR1 as SGHDN and CDR2 as FVKESK. Spanning cysteine to phenylalanine, the CDR3 consists of 16 amino acids. Solely the CDR3 DNA is kept, with 48 bases framed from the first base. Here V drops 3 bases and J drops 3 bases, and the junction holds 8 bases not matched to any gene. About this clone itself: Its antigen remains unidentified. Base qualities are not provided; no much larger clone lies one nucleotide away.

Material for sequencing was Siglec-9- CD8+ T cells sorted from blood. Per the publication, the cell subset or site label means: CD8 T cells lacking Siglec-9. The sequence links TRBV14 to TRBJ2-7, with TRBD2 identical over 10 junction bases. The TCR originated in a human donor in good health. The CDR3 reads CASSQIPTSGYYEQYF. The nucleotides read TGTGCCAGCAGCCAGATACCGACTAGCGGGTACTACGAGCAGTACTTC.